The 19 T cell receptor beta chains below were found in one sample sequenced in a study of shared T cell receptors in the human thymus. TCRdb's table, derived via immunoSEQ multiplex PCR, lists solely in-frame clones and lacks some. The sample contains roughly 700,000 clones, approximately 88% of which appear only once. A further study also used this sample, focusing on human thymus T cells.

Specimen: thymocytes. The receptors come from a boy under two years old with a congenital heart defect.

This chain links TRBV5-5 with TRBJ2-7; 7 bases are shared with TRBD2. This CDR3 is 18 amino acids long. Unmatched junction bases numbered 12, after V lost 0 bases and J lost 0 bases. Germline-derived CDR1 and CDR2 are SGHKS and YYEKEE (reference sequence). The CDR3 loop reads CASSLGVFRGGSSYEQYF. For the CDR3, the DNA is TGTGCCAGCAGCTTGGGGGTTTTTAGGGGCGGGAGCTCCTACGAGCAGTACTTC.

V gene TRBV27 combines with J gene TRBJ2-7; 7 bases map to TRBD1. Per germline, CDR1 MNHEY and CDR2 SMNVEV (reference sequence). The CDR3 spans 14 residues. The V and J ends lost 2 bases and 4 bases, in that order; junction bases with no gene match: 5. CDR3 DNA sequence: TGTGCCAGCAGTTTAAAGACAGGGTTTTACGAGCAGTACTTC. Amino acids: CASSLKTGFYEQYF.

The CDR3 region is CASSKSGSEAFF. The CDR3 bases are TGTGCCAGCAGTAAATCAGGGTCGGAAGCTTTCTTT. The J gene is TRBJ1-1, the V gene TRBV27; maybe TRBD1 (5 bases). The CDR3 runs 12 residues. With 5 bases removed from V and 8 bases from J, the gap between germline ends came to 12 bases. Germline V gives CDR1 MNHEY, CDR2 SMNVEV (reference sequence).

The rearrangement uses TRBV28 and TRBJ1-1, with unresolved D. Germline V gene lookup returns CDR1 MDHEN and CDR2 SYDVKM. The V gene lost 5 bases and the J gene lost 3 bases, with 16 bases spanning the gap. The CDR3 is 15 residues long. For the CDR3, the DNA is TGTGCCAGCAGTCTCCGGAGTGGCGATGACACTGAAGCTTTCTTT. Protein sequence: CASSLRSGDDTEAFF.

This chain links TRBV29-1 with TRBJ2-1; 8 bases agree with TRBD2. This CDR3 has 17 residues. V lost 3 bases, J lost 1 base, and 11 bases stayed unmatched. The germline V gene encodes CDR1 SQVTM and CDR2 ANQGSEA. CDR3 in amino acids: CSVEGGGAGASYNEQFF. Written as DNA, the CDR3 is TGCAGCGTTGAGGGGGGGGGAGCGGGAGCTTCCTACAATGAGCAGTTCTTC.

CDR3 in DNA: TGTGCCTGTCAGTCGGCGGCGAACACTGAAGCTTTCTTT. The encoded protein is CACQSAANTEAFF. The chain uses TRBV30 and TRBJ1-1; D is unresolved. Germline CDR1 is GTSNPN and CDR2 is SVGIG (reference sequence). V lost 6 bases to trimming and J lost 1 base, with 12 bases between them. This CDR3 contains 13 residues.

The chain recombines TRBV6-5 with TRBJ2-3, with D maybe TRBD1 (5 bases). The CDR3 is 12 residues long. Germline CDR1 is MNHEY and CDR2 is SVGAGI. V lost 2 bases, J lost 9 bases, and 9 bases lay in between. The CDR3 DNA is TGTGCCAGCAGTTACCCCACAGGCACGCAGTATTTT. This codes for CASSYPTGTQYF.

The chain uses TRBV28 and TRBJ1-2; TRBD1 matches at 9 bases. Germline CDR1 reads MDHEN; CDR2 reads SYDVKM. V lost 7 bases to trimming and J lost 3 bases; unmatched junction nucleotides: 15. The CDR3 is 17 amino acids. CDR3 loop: CASTPGQGFSKHYGYTF. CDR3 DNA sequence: TGTGCCAGCACCCCGGGACAGGGCTTTTCTAAGCACTATGGCTACACCTTC.

Written as DNA, the CDR3 is TGTGCCAGCAGCCAATCGCGCCGGGTCACCGGGGAGCTGTTTTTT. It encodes CASSQSRRVTGELFF. The rearrangement joins TRBV4-2 to TRBJ2-2, with D hard to call. The germline V and J ends were trimmed by 2 bases and 4 bases, with 11 bases remaining between them. Germline V CDR1 and CDR2: LGHNA, YNFKEQ. This CDR3 is built from 15 residues.

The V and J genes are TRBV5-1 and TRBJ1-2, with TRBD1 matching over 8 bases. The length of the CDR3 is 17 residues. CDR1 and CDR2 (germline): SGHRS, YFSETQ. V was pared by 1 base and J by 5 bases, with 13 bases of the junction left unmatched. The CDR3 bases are TGCGCCAGCAGCTTGCAGGACAGGGTTTCGACTGATTATGGCTACACCTTC. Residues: CASSLQDRVSTDYGYTF.

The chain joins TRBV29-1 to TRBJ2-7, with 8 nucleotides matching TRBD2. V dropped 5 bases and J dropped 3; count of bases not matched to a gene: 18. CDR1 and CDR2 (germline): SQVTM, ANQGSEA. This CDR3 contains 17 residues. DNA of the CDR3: TGCAGCGTTATCTCTACCGGGACTAGGCACGGATTCTACGAGCAGTACTTC. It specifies CSVISTGTRHGFYEQYF.

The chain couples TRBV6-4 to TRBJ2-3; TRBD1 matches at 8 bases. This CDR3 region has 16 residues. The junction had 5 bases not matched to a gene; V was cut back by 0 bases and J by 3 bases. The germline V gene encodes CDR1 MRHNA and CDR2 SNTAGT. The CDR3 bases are TGTGCCAGCAGTGACTCCCCAGGGGGCCGGACAGATACGCAGTATTTT. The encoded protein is CASSDSPGGRTDTQYF.

The CDR3 here is CASSSPAGVETQYF. Written as DNA, the CDR3 is TGTGCCAGCAGTTCCCCAGCGGGAGTGGAGACCCAGTACTTC. The J gene is TRBJ2-5, the V gene TRBV28; 8 nucleotides agree with TRBD2. This CDR3 has 14 amino acids. J gave up 5 bases and V 4 bases, and 6 bases lay outside the gene matches. CDR1 is MDHEN, CDR2 SYDVKM, per germline.

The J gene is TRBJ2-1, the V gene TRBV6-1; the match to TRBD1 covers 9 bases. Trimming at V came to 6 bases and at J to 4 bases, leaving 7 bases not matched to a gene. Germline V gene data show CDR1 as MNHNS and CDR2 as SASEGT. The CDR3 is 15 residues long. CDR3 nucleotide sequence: TGTGCCAGCAGAGCCCCCGGACAGGGGTACAATGAGCAGTTCTTC. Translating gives CASRAPGQGYNEQFF.

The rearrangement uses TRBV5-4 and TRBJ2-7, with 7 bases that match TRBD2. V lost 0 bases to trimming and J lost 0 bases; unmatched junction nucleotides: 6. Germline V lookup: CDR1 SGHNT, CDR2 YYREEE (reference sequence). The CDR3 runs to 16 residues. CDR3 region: CASSLAGGRHSYEQYF. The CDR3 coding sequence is TGTGCCAGCAGCTTGGCCGGCGGGAGACACTCCTACGAGCAGTACTTC.

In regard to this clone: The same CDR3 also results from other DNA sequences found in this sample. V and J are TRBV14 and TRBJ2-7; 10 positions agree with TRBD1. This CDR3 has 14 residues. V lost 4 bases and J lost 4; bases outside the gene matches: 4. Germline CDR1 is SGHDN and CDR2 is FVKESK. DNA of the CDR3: TGTGCCAGCAGCCCCCGGGACAGGGGATACGAGCAGTACTTC. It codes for CASSPRDRGYEQYF.

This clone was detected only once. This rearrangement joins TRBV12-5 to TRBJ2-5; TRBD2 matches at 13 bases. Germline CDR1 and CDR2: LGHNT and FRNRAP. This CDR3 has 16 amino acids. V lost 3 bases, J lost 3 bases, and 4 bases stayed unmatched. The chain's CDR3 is CASGFGTSGKEETQYF. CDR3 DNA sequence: TGTGCTAGTGGTTTTGGGACTAGCGGGAAAGAAGAGACCCAGTACTTC.

The CDR3 region has the DNA TGTGCCAGCAGACGGGGTTCTGATCAGCCCCAGCATTTT. It specifies CASRRGSDQPQHF. This chain uses TRBV25-1 with TRBJ1-5; no clear D gene. The CDR3 has 13 residues. The germline CDR1 and CDR2 sequences are MGHDK and SYGVNS. The V end lost 6 bases, the J end lost 5 bases, and 11 bases lay between the germline ends.

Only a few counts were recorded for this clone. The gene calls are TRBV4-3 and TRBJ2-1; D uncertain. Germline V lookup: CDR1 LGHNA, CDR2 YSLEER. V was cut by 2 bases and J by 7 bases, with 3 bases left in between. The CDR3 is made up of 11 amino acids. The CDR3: CASSQRNEQFF. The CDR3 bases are TGCGCCAGCAGCCAACGGAATGAGCAGTTCTTC.